This is a list of T cell receptor beta chains from one sample in a study of TIL therapy for anti-PD-1-resistant metastatic lung cancer. Sequencing used immunoSEQ multiplex PCR; TCRdb keeps in-frame clones, though not all of them. The profile covers over 15,000 clones, with 75% to 80% appearing a single time and around 7% taken by the ten largest. The material sequenced was blood, taken at baseline. The receptors were sampled from a person aged 25 to 80 with non-small cell lung cancer. CDR3s leave out the opening cysteine and the closing phenylalanine or tryptophan.

length	V	J	CDR3
11	TRBV3-1/TRBV3-2	TRBJ2-7	ASSQGQSYEQY
11	TRBV12-3/TRBV12-4	TRBJ1-6	ASLPGAGSPLH
13	TRBV27	TRBJ2-7	ASRRGGGAGYEQY
13	TRBV25-1	TRBJ2-2	ASSVQGSNTGELF
13	TRBV30	TRBJ1-6	AWRWPGTVNSPLH
14	TRBV18	TRBJ2-7	ASSQGAGGFSYEQY
13	TRBV19	TRBJ2-2	ASSMGQGGVGELF
15	TRBV4-1	TRBJ2-1	ASSQESTGVRRNEQF
10	TRBV7-8	TRBJ2-2	ASSSYTGELF
13	TRBV6-5	TRBJ2-1	ASSPLAGVGNEQF
10	TRBV24-1	TRBJ2-7	ATSGSRGEQY
14	TRBV11-2	TRBJ2-5	ASSLETILVQETQY
11	TRBV6-5	TRBJ1-1	ASSLTRGTEAF
12	TRBV14	TRBJ1-3	ASSPGHSGNTIY
13	TRBV29-1	TRBJ2-7	SVEPSGTGTYEQY
12	TRBV6-5	TRBJ2-5	ASRYSGVPETQY
10	TRBV28	TRBJ2-7	ASSFFPYEQY
13	TRBV19	TRBJ1-5	ASKEVGVSNQPQH
15	TRBV3-1/TRBV3-2	TRBJ2-1	ASSQGLGGTGYNEQF
10	TRBV12-5	TRBJ2-4	ASAHTENIQY
12	TRBV11-2	TRBJ1-3	ASSQLASGNTIY
16	TRBV10-2	TRBJ2-1	ASRLPLFDRASYNEQF
12	TRBV12-5	TRBJ2-5	ASGQGQGRGTQY
12	TRBV5-1	TRBJ2-1	ASREVAGYNEQF
12	TRBV15	TRBJ1-2	ATSRVHFEGGYT
15	TRBV30	TRBJ2-7	AWDPRWGRRSSYEQY
15	TRBV7-6	TRBJ2-6	ASSPPPVGSGANVLT
13	TRBV7-2	TRBJ1-5	ASSLEAGTNQPQH
13	TRBV7-9	TRBJ1-3	ASSISGWSGNTIY
11	TRBV10-3	TRBJ2-3	AIRGDVSDTQY
13	TRBV5-1	TRBJ2-1	ASRPAGFTYNEQF
13	TRBV29-1	TRBJ2-3	SAGGPKTSTDTQY
13	TRBV5-5	TRBJ1-2	ASSPVGTGARGYT
13	TRBV11-3	TRBJ1-2	ASSLVRTEAFGYT
11	TRBV19	TRBJ1-3	ASIGISGNTIY
12	TRBV5-4	TRBJ2-1	ASSSMSSYNEQF
14	TRBV21-1	TRBJ1-5	ASSKLSLDGNQPQH
14	TRBV6-6	TRBJ2-2	ASSYPRDYLTGELF
13	TRBV6-5	TRBJ2-7	ASRVGLPSGYEQY
14	TRBV6-2/TRBV6-3	TRBJ1-1	ASSWTPGQGNTEAF
15	TRBV15	TRBJ2-2	ATSPSTGAMRAGELF
10	TRBV29-1	TRBJ2-5	SGDRGNFGQY
12	TRBV10-2	TRBJ1-5	ASSRSGAGQPQH
15	TRBV9	TRBJ2-1	ASSVEVVRSSYNEQF
12	TRBV6-4	TRBJ1-5	ASSDGGGNQPQH
13	TRBV28	TRBJ1-1	ASRRTLTVNTEAF
13	TRBV27	TRBJ2-3	ASSLNRLRDDTQY
15	TRBV18	TRBJ1-6	ASSPVSLYRGNSPLH
11	TRBV5-4	TRBJ2-1	ASSHRGVNEQF
14	TRBV6-6	TRBJ1-2	ASSYSTPGTGDGYT
13	TRBV11-1	TRBJ1-2	ASSTGTVLNYGYT
14	TRBV5-6	TRBJ1-1	ASSSLLTGEGPGAF